These T cell receptor beta chains were read from a single sample in a study of shared clonotypes between healthy human individuals. Profiled with immunoSEQ multiplex PCR; TCRdb holds only in-frame clones, not every one. The data show hundreds of thousands of clones, 96% seen once. Specimen: naive CD8+ T cells sorted from blood. The receptors shown here come from a woman in her twenties or thirties in good health. CDR3s include the opening cysteine and the closing phenylalanine or tryptophan. D genes are given only for firm matches. Size is omitted from some rows. Given values are once, few, many or a class for expanded clones.

>NA|TRBV4-1|TRBJ1-1|TRBD1
CASSPGQGMNTEAFF
TGCGCCAGCAGCCCCGGACAGGGTATGAACACTGAAGCTTTCTTT
>NA|TRBV28|TRBJ2-1|NA
CASSLSKSYNEQFF
TGTGCCAGCAGTTTATCCAAGTCCTACAATGAGCAGTTCTTC
>NA|TRBV2|TRBJ2-4|TRBD2
CASSSLAGKNIQYF
TGTGCCAGCAGTAGTCTAGCGGGCAAAAACATTCAGTACTTC
>NA|TRBV7-2|TRBJ2-1|NA
CASSPITSYNEQFF
TGTGCCAGCAGCCCAATAACTAGCTACAATGAGCAGTTCTTC
>NA|TRBV6-4|TRBJ2-2|NA
CASSDSLGADTGELFF
TGTGCCAGCAGTGACTCTCTCGGGGCGGACACCGGGGAGCTGTTTTTT
>NA|TRBV20-1|TRBJ2-7|NA
CSLGLDYEQYF
TGCAGTCTGGGGCTGGACTACGAGCAGTACTTC
>NA|TRBV28|TRBJ2-7|NA
CASSLEGSGYEQYF
TGTGCCAGCAGTTTAGAGGGAAGTGGGTACGAGCAGTACTTC
>NA|TRBV7-8|TRBJ2-7|NA
CASSLGGGEQYF
TGTGCCAGCAGCTTAGGGGGCGGGGAGCAGTACTTC
>once|TRBV27|TRBJ2-7|NA
CASSRKQNGREQYF
TGTGCCAGCAGTCGTAAACAAAATGGGAGGGAGCAGTACTTC
>once|TRBV28|TRBJ1-1|NA
CASTDDRPPEAFF
TGTGCCAGCACCGACGACAGACCCCCTGAAGCTTTCTTT
>NA|TRBV4-1|TRBJ2-7|NA
CASSQAGYSSYEQYF
TGCGCCAGCAGCCAAGCGGGTTATAGCTCCTACGAGCAGTACTTC
>NA|TRBV7-9|TRBJ2-7|TRBD1
CASSRQGGEQYF
TGTGCCAGCAGCAGACAGGGTGGCGAGCAGTACTTC
>NA|TRBV2|TRBJ2-1|NA
CATWGNEQFF
TGTGCCACATGGGGTAATGAGCAGTTCTTC
>NA|TRBV7-8|TRBJ2-1|NA
CASMRGRDVYNEQFF
TGTGCCAGCATGCGGGGACGGGACGTCTACAATGAGCAGTTCTTC
>NA|TRBV28|TRBJ1-5|TRBD1
CASDLGQGSQPQHF
TGTGCCAGCGACTTAGGACAGGGGAGTCAGCCCCAGCATTTT
>NA|TRBV27|TRBJ2-7|TRBD2
CASSGITSGRYEQYF
TGTGCCAGCAGCGGAATTACTAGCGGGAGATACGAGCAGTACTTC
>once|TRBV29-1|TRBJ2-1|NA
CSVGTGSGEQFF
TGCAGCGTTGGAACAGGGTCAGGTGAGCAGTTCTTC
>NA|TRBV15|TRBJ1-1|NA
CATSRLHSYSGLANTEAFF
TGTGCCACCAGCAGACTACACAGTTATTCAGGGTTGGCGAACACTGAAGCTTTCTTT
>NA|TRBV7-9|TRBJ1-1|NA
CASSDTLSLEAFF
TGTGCCAGCAGCGACACCCTGAGCCTTGAAGCTTTCTTT
>NA|TRBV9|TRBJ2-4|NA
CASSVGGLAKNIQYF
TGTGCCAGCAGCGTAGGAGGACTAGCCAAAAACATTCAGTACTTC
>NA|TRBV28|TRBJ2-1|NA
CASSLEAPSYNEQFF
TGTGCCAGCAGTTTAGAAGCGCCATCCTACAATGAGCAGTTCTTC
>NA|TRBV2|TRBJ1-1|NA
CASVLWAGNTEAFF
TGTGCCAGCGTCCTCTGGGCTGGGAACACTGAAGCTTTCTTT
>NA|TRBV6-1|TRBJ2-1|TRBD2
CASSEESSGSYEQFF
TGTGCCAGCAGTGAAGAGTCTAGCGGGAGCTATGAGCAGTTCTTC
>NA|TRBV7-9|TRBJ1-2|TRBD1
CASSLGPGQGLNYGYTF
TGTGCCAGCAGCTTAGGACCGGGACAGGGGCTTAACTATGGCTACACCTTC
>NA|TRBV11-2|TRBJ1-5|NA
CASSEGGPQHF
TGTGCCAGCAGCGAGGGGGGGCCCCAGCATTTT
>NA|TRBV9|TRBJ1-2|TRBD1
CASSVRDRGDGYTF
TGTGCCAGCAGCGTGAGGGACAGGGGGGATGGCTACACCTTC
>NA|TRBV5-6|TRBJ1-2|NA
CASSEGGREVGYTF
TGTGCCAGCAGCGAAGGGGGTAGAGAGGTTGGCTACACCTTC
>NA|TRBV28|TRBJ2-3|TRBD1
CATGWTGTYTDTQYF
TGTGCCACCGGATGGACAGGAACCTACACAGATACGCAGTATTTT
>NA|TRBV4-1|TRBJ2-7|TRBD2
CASSQPGTSVYEQYF
TGCGCCAGCAGCCAACCCGGGACTAGCGTCTACGAGCAGTACTTC
>NA|TRBV6-1|TRBJ1-4|TRBD1
CASSESAGQENEKLFF
TGTGCCAGCAGTGAATCGGCTGGACAGGAGAATGAAAAACTGTTTTTT
>NA|TRBV18|TRBJ2-1|TRBD2
CASSPPPPLAGFDNEQFF
TGTGCCAGCTCACCACCTCCCCCTCTAGCGGGATTTGACAATGAGCAGTTCTTC
>NA|TRBV5-1|TRBJ2-1|TRBD2
CASSLNPSGMISYNEQFF
TGCGCCAGCAGCTTGAACCCAAGCGGGATGATCTCCTACAATGAGCAGTTCTTC